A single sample is the source of the 30 T cell receptor beta chains below, sequenced in a study of monozygotic twins with inflammatory bowel disease. TCRdb reprocessed the 5' RACE reads, with one entry per CDR3 protein and no DNA. Its clone listing holds some 450,000 distinct CDR3 sequences. Sequenced: blood. These receptors all come from a human donor with ulcerative colitis or Crohn's disease, or a healthy co-twin of an affected twin (not recorded which).

This chain uses TRBV5-1 with TRBJ1-1; checking the TCRdb D call of TRBD1 is not possible without DNA. Germline CDR1 is SGHRS and CDR2 is YFSETQ. There are 13 residues in the CDR3. This CDR3 is CASTGARNTEAFF.

The V and J genes are TRBV9 and TRBJ2-2; TCRdb returns TRBD2, unconfirmable since there is no DNA. The germline CDR1 and CDR2 sequences are SGDLS and YYNGEE. This CDR3 region has 16 residues. CDR3 sequence: CASSSSGLAGAGELFF.

This chain uses TRBV29-1 with TRBJ1-5. The CDR3 is 13 residues long. CDR1 is SQVTM, CDR2 ANQGSEA, per germline. CDR3 in amino acids: CSVSPGIDQPQHF.

V gene TRBV5-1 combines with J gene TRBJ2-1. The CDR3 sequence is 15 residues long. The germline gives CDR1 SGHRS, CDR2 YFSETQ. CDR3 region: CASSLEVGSYNEQFF.

The chain combines TRBV5-4 with TRBJ1-4. The V gene's germline CDR1 is SGHNT and CDR2 YYREEE (reference sequence). The CDR3 runs to 14 residues. The CDR3 is CASSSEATNEKLFF.

This chain connects TRBV12-3 or TRBV12-4 to TRBJ2-1; TCRdb's D gene call, TRBD1, goes unchecked for lack of DNA. The CDR3 spans 12 residues. The CDR3 sequence is CATRTSNNEQFF.

V gene TRBV5-1 combines with J gene TRBJ1-2; TCRdb calls TRBD1, which cannot be checked without DNA. CDR3 length: 17 residues. Germline V lookup: CDR1 SGHRS, CDR2 YFSETQ. CDR3 in amino acids: CASSLDGGAGGNYGYTF.

V is TRBV9 and J is TRBJ2-1; TCRdb selects TRBD1, and the lack of DNA leaves this call unchecked. This CDR3 is built from 16 residues. CDR1 SGDLS and CDR2 YYNGEE come from the germline V gene. The CDR3 loop reads CASSVRGDRAYNEQFF.

V and J are TRBV6-2 or TRBV6-3 and TRBJ2-7; TCRdb proposes TRBD1, but this gene call is untestable without DNA. The germline V gene encodes CDR1 MNHEY and CDR2 SVGEGT. This CDR3 has 13 residues. The CDR3 sequence is CASTQAGRIEQYF.

The chain recombines TRBV5-1 with TRBJ2-1; TCRdb calls TRBD2, which cannot be checked without DNA. This CDR3 is 15 amino acids long. In germline, CDR1 is SGHRS, CDR2 YFSETQ. CDR3 sequence reads: CSSSLEGNSAAEQFF.

The chain is built from TRBV12-3 or TRBV12-4 and TRBJ2-3; without DNA, the TCRdb call of TRBD2 cannot be checked. The CDR3 loop spans 16 amino acids. Here the CDR3 reads CASSSLLVGWTDTQYF.

The chain uses TRBV18 and TRBJ1-2; TCRdb returns TRBD1, unconfirmable since there is no DNA. The germline CDR1 and CDR2 sequences are KGHSH and LQKENI. The CDR3 sequence is 16 residues long. The CDR3: CASSRGPQFGEYGYTF.

The rearrangement links TRBV5-6 to TRBJ2-7; lacking DNA, the TRBD2 call made by TCRdb goes unchecked. This CDR3 region has 14 residues. Germline loops: CDR1 SGHDT, CDR2 YYEEEE. The CDR3 loop reads CASSAGLAGDEQYF. The variable domain in full, with the rest retrieved from reference TRBV5-6 and TRBJ2-7, is DAGVTQSPTHLIKTRGQQVTLRCSPKSGHDTVSWYQQALGQGPQFIFQYYEEEERQRGNFPDRFSGHQFPNYSSELNVNALLLGDSALYLCASSAGLAGDEQYFGPGTRLTVT.

The chain employs TRBV24-1 and TRBJ2-5; TCRdb names TRBD2, which stays unverified in the absence of DNA. Germline CDR1 KGHDR, CDR2 SFDVKD. CDR3 length: 16 residues. The CDR3 is CATSDSATASWETQYF.

The chain links TRBV12-3 or TRBV12-4 to TRBJ1-1; TCRdb gives TRBD1 as the D gene, but with no DNA this cannot be confirmed. The CDR3 spans 14 residues. CDR3 amino acids: CASSLSGKGTEAFF.

The chain couples TRBV6-2 or TRBV6-3 to TRBJ2-1; as DNA is missing, the TRBD2 call by TCRdb cannot be tested. In germline, CDR1 is MNHEY, CDR2 SVGEGT. The CDR3 sequence is 15 residues long. The CDR3 reads CASSGGVSSYNEQFF.

The chain employs TRBV4-2 and TRBJ2-3; TCRdb lists TRBD2, though no DNA is available to test this call. CDR3 length: 18 amino acids. The germline gives CDR1 LGHNA, CDR2 YNFKEQ. The CDR3 loop is CASSQVLSPSGGRDTQYF.

This chain links TRBV7-3 with TRBJ2-1; the D gene TCRdb calls, TRBD1, cannot be checked with no DNA. The CDR3 contains 15 residues. Germline lookup yields CDR1 SGHTA and CDR2 FQGTGA. The CDR3 region is CASSSSGQGSYEQFF.

The chain uses TRBV7-2 and TRBJ2-5. The germline V gene encodes CDR1 SGHTA and CDR2 FQGNSA. The CDR3 length is 14 residues. The CDR3 protein is CASSLGPALETQYF.

The rearrangement uses TRBV14 and TRBJ2-7. This CDR3 contains 14 residues. Germline values: CDR1 SGHDN, CDR2 FVKESK. CDR3 in amino acids: CASSQDLGSYEQYF.

The chain uses TRBV3-1 and TRBJ2-7; TCRdb's D call of TRBD1 is untestable without DNA. In germline, CDR1 is LGHDT, CDR2 YNNKEL (reference sequence). The CDR3 extends over 15 amino acids. CDR3 sequence reads: CASSYRGPTSYEQYF.

The chain combines TRBV6-5 with TRBJ2-7; TCRdb's assignment of TRBD2 cannot be checked, as there is no DNA. Looked up from germline, CDR1 is MNHEY and CDR2 is SVGAGI. This CDR3 has 13 residues. The chain's CDR3 is CASSTGLAYEQYF.

The rearrangement uses TRBV28 and TRBJ2-1; TCRdb designates TRBD1, a call that cannot be tested without DNA. Germline values: CDR1 MDHEN, CDR2 SYDVKM. The CDR3 has 13 amino acids. This CDR3 is CACRGSSYNEQFF.

V usage is TRBV12-3 or TRBV12-4 and J usage is TRBJ2-1; the D call of TRBD2 rests on TCRdb alone, since no DNA is present to check it. The CDR3 sequence is 16 residues long. CDR3 amino acids: CASSLEAELSYNEQFF.

The genes are TRBV20-1 and TRBJ2-1; TCRdb names TRBD2, which stays unverified in the absence of DNA. The germline V gene encodes CDR1 DFQATT and CDR2 SNEGSKA (reference sequence). This CDR3 contains 14 residues. CDR3 sequence reads: CSATSGTLGDEQFF.

The gene calls are TRBV7-3 and TRBJ2-4; TCRdb designates TRBD1, a call that cannot be tested without DNA. In germline, CDR1 is SGHTA, CDR2 FQGTGA. CDR3 length: 15 residues. The CDR3 loop is CASSSSTGTGNIQYF.

The rearrangement uses TRBV10-3 and TRBJ2-5. This CDR3 region has 12 residues. Germline V gives CDR1 ENHRY, CDR2 SYGVKD. CDR3 residues: CAISGTEETQYF.

The chain recombines TRBV20-1 with TRBJ1-1; the TRBD1 assignment by TCRdb is unverifiable without DNA. Germline CDR1 is DFQATT and CDR2 is SNEGSKA (reference sequence). The CDR3 totals 14 residues. The CDR3 reads CSARRTGVNTEAFF.

V and J are TRBV28 and TRBJ2-2; the D call of TRBD1 rests on TCRdb alone, since no DNA is present to check it. Per germline, CDR1 MDHEN and CDR2 SYDVKM. This CDR3 is 14 amino acids long. The CDR3 loop reads CASRGPGGTGELFF.

The chain couples TRBV7-2 to TRBJ1-2; TCRdb's D gene call, TRBD1, goes unchecked for lack of DNA. Germline values: CDR1 SGHTA, CDR2 FQGNSA. CDR3 length equals 13 residues. The CDR3 spells CASSSGSLRGYTF.